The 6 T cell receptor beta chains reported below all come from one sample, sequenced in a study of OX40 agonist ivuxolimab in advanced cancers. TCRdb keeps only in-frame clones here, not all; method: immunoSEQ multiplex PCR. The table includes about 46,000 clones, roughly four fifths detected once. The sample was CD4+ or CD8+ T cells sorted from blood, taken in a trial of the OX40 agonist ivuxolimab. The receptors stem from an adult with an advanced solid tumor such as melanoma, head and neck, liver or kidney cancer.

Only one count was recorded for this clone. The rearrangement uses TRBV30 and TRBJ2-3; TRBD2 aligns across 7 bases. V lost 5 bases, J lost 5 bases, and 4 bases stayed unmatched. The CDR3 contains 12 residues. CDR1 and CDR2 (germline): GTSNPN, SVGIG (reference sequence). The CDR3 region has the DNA TGTGCCTGGTCGGGGAGGGGAGATACGCAGTATTTT. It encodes CAWSGRGDTQYF.

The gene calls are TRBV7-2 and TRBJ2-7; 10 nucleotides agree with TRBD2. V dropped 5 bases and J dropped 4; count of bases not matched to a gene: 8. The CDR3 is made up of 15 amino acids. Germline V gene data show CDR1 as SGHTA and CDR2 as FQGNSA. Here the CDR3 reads CASSQAGTSAYEQYF. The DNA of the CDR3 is TGTGCCAGCAGCCAAGCCGGGACTAGCGCTTACGAGCAGTACTTC.

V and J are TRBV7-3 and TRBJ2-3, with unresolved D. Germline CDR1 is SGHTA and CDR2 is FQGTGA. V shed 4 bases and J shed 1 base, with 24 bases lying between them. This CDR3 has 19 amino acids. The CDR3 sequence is CASSSLPSWTEIGTDTQYF. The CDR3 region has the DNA TGTGCCAGCAGCTCGCTTCCCTCTTGGACGGAGATTGGCACAGATACGCAGTATTTT.

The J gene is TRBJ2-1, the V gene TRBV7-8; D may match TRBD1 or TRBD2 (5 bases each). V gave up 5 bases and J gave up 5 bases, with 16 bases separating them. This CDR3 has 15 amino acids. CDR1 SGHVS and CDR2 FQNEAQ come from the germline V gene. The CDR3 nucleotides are TGTGCCAGCAGCGTCAATCCGGGACCCCACAATGAGCAGTTCTTC. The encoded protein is CASSVNPGPHNEQFF.

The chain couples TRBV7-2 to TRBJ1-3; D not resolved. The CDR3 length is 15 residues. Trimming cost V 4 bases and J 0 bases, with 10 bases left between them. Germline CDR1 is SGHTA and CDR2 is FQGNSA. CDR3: CASSSTPSSGNTIYF. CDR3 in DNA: TGTGCCAGCAGCTCGACCCCCAGCTCTGGAAACACCATATATTTT.

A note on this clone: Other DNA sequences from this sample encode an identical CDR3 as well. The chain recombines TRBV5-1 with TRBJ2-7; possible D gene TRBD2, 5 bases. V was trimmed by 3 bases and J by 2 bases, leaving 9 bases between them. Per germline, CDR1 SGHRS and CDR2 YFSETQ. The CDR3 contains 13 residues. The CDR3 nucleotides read TGCGCCAGCAGCTACCCGGGAACCTACGAGCAGTACTTC. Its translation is CASSYPGTYEQYF.